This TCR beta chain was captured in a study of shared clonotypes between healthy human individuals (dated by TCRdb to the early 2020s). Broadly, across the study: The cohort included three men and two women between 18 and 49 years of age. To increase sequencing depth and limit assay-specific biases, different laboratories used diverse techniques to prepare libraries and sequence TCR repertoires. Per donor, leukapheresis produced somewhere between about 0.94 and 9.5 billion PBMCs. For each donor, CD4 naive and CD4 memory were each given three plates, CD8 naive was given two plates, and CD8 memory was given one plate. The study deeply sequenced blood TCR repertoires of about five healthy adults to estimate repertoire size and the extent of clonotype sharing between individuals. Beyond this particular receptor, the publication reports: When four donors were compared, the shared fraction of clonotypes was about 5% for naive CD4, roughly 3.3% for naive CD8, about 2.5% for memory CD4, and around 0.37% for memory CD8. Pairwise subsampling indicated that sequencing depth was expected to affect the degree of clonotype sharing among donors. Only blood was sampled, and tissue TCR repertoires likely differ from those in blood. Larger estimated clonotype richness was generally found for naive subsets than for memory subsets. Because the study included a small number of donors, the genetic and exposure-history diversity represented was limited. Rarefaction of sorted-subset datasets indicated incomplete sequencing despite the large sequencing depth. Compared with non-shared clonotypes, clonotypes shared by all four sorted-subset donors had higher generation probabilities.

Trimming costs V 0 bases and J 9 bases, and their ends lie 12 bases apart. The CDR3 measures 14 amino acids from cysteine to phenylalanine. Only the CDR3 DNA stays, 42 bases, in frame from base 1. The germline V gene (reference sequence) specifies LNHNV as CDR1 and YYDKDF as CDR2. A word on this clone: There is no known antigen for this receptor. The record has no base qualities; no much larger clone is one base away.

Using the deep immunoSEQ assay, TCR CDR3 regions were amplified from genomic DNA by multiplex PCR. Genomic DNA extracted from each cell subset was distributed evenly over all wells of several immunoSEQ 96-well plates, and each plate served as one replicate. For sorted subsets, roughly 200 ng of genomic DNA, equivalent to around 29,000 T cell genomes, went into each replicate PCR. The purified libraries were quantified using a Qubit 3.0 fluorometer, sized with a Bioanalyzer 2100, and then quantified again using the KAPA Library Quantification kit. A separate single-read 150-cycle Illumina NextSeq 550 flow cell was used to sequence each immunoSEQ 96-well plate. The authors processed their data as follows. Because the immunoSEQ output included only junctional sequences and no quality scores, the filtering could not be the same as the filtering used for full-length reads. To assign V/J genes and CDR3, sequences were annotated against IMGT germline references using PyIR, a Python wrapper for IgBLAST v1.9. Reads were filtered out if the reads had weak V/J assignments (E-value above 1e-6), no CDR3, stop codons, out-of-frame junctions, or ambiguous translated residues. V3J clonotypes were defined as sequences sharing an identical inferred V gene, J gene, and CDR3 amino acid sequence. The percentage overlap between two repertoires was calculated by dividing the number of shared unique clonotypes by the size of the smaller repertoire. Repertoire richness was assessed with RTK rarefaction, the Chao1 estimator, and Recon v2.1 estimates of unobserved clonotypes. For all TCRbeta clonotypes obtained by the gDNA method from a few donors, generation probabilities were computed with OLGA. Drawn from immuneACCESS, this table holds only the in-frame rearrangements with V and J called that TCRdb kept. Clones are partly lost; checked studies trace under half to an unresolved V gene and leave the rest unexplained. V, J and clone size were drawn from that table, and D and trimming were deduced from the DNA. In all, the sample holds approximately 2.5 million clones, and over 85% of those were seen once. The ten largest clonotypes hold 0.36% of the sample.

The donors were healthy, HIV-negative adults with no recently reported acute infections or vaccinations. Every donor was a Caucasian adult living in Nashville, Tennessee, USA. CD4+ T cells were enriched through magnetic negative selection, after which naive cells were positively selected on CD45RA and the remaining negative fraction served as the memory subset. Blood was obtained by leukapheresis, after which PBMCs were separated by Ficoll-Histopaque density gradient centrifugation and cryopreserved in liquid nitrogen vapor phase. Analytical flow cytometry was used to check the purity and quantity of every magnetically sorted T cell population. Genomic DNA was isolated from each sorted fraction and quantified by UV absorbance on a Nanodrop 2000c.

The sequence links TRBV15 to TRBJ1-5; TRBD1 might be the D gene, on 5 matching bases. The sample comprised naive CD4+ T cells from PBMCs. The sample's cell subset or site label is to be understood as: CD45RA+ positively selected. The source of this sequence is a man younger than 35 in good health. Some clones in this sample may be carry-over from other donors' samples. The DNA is TGTGCCACCAGCAGAGATGGGGGGGGTAGGCCCCAGCATTTT. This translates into CATSRDGGGRPQHF.